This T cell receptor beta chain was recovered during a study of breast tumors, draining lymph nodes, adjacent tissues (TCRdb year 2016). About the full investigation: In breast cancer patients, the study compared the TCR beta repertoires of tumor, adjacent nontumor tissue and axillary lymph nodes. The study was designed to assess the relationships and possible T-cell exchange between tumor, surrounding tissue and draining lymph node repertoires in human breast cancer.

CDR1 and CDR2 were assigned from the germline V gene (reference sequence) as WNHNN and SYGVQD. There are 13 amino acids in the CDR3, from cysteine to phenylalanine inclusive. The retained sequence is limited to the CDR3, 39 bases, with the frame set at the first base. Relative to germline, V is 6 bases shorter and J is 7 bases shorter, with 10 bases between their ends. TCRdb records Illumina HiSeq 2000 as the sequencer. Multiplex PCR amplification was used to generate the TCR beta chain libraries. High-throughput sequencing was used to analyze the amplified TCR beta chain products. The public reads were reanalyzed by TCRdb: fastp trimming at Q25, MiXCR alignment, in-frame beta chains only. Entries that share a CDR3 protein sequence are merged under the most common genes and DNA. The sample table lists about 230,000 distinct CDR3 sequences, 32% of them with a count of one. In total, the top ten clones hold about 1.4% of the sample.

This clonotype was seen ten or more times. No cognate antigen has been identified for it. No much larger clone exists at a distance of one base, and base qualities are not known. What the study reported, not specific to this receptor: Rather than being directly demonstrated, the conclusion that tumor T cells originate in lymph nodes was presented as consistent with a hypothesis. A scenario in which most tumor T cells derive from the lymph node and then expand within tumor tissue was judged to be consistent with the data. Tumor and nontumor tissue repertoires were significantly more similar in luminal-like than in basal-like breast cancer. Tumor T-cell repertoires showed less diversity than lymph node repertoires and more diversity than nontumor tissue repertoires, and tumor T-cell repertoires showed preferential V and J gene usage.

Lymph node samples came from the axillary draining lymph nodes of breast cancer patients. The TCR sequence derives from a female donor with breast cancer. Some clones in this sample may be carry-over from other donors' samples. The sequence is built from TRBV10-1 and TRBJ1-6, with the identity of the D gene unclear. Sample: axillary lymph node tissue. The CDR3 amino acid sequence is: CASRPDGNSPLHF. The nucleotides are TGCGCCAGCAGGCCGGACGGGAATTCACCCCTCCACTTT.